This T cell receptor beta chain comes out of a study of neurological immune-mediated disorders. In each sequencing run, over 180 million TCR-beta sequences were generated from 15-18 subjects. TCRdb fed the 5' RACE reads into MiXCR, producing one record per CDR3 protein. Seen here are 45,000 or so distinct CDR3 sequences, about 6.3% observed once, and the top ten hold about 0.54%. Whole-study results and caveats: The study found no CDR3 amino acid sequences shared by expanded clones across subjects, suggesting private repertoires in all groups.

The length of the CDR3 is 15 residues. The junction had 7 bases not matched to a gene; V was cut back by 2 bases and J by 7 bases. CDR1 is MNHEY and CDR2 is SVGAGI in the germline V gene. This clonotype was seen at least ten times. Its specificity is not known. The TCR originated in a woman in her thirties or forties in good health. The chain joins TRBV6-5 to TRBJ1-5, with 8 bases identical to TRBD1. Input material: CD4+ T cells from blood. The CDR3 loop reads CASSYGQGFGQPQHF. DNA for the CDR3: TGTGCCAGCAGTTACGGACAGGGTTTTGGACAGCCCCAGCATTTT.